This T cell receptor (beta chain) was sequenced in a study of T cells in tumors after PD-1 blockade. Study at large: Patients had no prior checkpoint blockade, systemic immunosuppressants, or anti-cancer therapy within 4 weeks. Peripheral blood samples averaged approximately 35,000 unique clonotypes and about 120,000 templates.

Study-wide findings and caveats: Some novel exhausted tumor clones appeared in pre-treatment blood, suggesting peripheral recruitment.

The V gene's germline CDR1 is MNHNY and CDR2 SVGAGI (reference sequence). V shed 6 bases and J 4 bases; nucleotides not matched to a gene: 7. The CDR3 spans 14 residues. The table came from immunoSEQ multiplex PCR; TCRdb's copy has only in-frame clones and leaves some out. The sample yields tens of thousands of clones, approximately 74% seen once. The sample holds a few counts of this clone. Its antigen is not identified. The material was PBMCs, obtained after anti-PD-1 treatment. This chain joins TRBV6-6 and TRBJ1-1; 8 nucleotides agree with TRBD1. The source is a human donor with basal cell carcinoma. CDR3: CASSHRGTGTEAFF. In nucleotides, the CDR3 is TGTGCCAGCAGCCACAGGGGGACGGGCACTGAAGCTTTCTTT.